A selection of T cell receptor beta chains follows, all from one sample in a study of regulatory T cells in long-lasting Graves disease. MiXCR was run by TCRdb on the multiplex PCR reads, yielding one entry per CDR3 protein. The sample holds 450,000 or so distinct CDR3 sequences, around 20% seen once. The source material was peripheral blood mononuclear cells (PBMCs), sampled when the disease was refractory, from a patient treated with antithyroid drugs. Source of these receptors: a female donor with Graves disease. The CDR3 runs from the conserved cysteine through the conserved F or W. The size entry is marked missing in some rows and otherwise reads once, few, many or a size class.

j_call: TRBJ1-1; v_call: TRBV29-1; clone_size: many; cdr3_aa: CSVSLHTAAFF
j_call: TRBJ1-6; v_call: TRBV6-1; clone_size: many; cdr3_aa: CASSQSSGSPLHF
j_call: TRBJ2-2; v_call: TRBV12-3/TRBV12-4; clone_size: many; cdr3_aa: CASRLVPRDRSNTGELFF
j_call: TRBJ1-5; v_call: TRBV28; clone_size: many; cdr3_aa: CASSLSGGRQPQHF
j_call: TRBJ2-2; v_call: TRBV5-4; clone_size: many; cdr3_aa: CASSRLANTGELFF
j_call: TRBJ2-7; v_call: TRBV18; clone_size: -; cdr3_aa: CASEDRGSHYEQYF
j_call: TRBJ2-2; v_call: TRBV9; clone_size: few; cdr3_aa: CASSARLAVNTGELFF
j_call: TRBJ1-1; v_call: TRBV7-3; clone_size: few; cdr3_aa: CASSFGQGKNTEAFF
j_call: TRBJ2-5; v_call: TRBV29-1; clone_size: many; cdr3_aa: CSSAREVGETQYF
j_call: TRBJ2-5; v_call: TRBV3-1; clone_size: many; cdr3_aa: CASRDLAAQYF
j_call: TRBJ1-1; v_call: TRBV5-5; clone_size: medium-sized; cdr3_aa: CASSLNYPFRSNTEAFF
j_call: TRBJ1-1; v_call: TRBV25-1; clone_size: -; cdr3_aa: CASSAYGTGTEAFF
j_call: TRBJ2-5; v_call: TRBV6-1; clone_size: many; cdr3_aa: CASSHLPGTSAQETQYF
j_call: TRBJ1-1; v_call: TRBV7-9; clone_size: -; cdr3_aa: CASSLARRMTEAFF
j_call: TRBJ1-5; v_call: TRBV28; clone_size: -; cdr3_aa: CASSQTVLWGNQPQHF
j_call: TRBJ2-7; v_call: TRBV5-1; clone_size: -; cdr3_aa: CASSLGTSGAYEQYF
j_call: TRBJ2-7; v_call: TRBV9; clone_size: -; cdr3_aa: CASSVVPGSTYEQYF
j_call: TRBJ1-5; v_call: TRBV6-1; clone_size: -; cdr3_aa: CASSIGTGPGQPQHF
j_call: TRBJ2-7; v_call: TRBV11-2; clone_size: many; cdr3_aa: CASSPTGSTYEQYF
j_call: TRBJ2-7; v_call: TRBV20-1; clone_size: many; cdr3_aa: CSARSRFGPYEQYF
j_call: TRBJ1-2; v_call: TRBV30; clone_size: few; cdr3_aa: CAWSRGIYGYTF
j_call: TRBJ1-5; v_call: TRBV27; clone_size: many; cdr3_aa: CASSLQVSQPQHF
j_call: TRBJ2-1; v_call: TRBV29-1; clone_size: -; cdr3_aa: CSVEDVAEYNEQFF
j_call: TRBJ1-1; v_call: TRBV15; clone_size: -; cdr3_aa: CATSDQRGEIEAFF
j_call: TRBJ2-5; v_call: TRBV15; clone_size: many; cdr3_aa: CATSRDPVGVAGGETQYF
j_call: TRBJ2-7; v_call: TRBV6-1; clone_size: many; cdr3_aa: CASSEASGLSFSYEQYF
j_call: TRBJ2-5; v_call: TRBV12-3/TRBV12-4; clone_size: many; cdr3_aa: CASTLTGGETQYF
j_call: TRBJ1-1; v_call: TRBV28; clone_size: many; cdr3_aa: CASTIYTEAFF
j_call: TRBJ2-1; v_call: TRBV2; clone_size: few; cdr3_aa: CASTRTGAYNEQFF
j_call: TRBJ1-4; v_call: TRBV11-1; clone_size: many; cdr3_aa: CASSLTAQGELFF
j_call: TRBJ1-3; v_call: TRBV7-8; clone_size: many; cdr3_aa: CASSLGIGPGNTIYF
j_call: TRBJ2-3; v_call: TRBV6-2/TRBV6-3; clone_size: -; cdr3_aa: CASPPEWLDTQYF
j_call: TRBJ2-1; v_call: TRBV28; clone_size: -; cdr3_aa: CASSDGGDEQFF
j_call: TRBJ2-5; v_call: TRBV7-3; clone_size: many; cdr3_aa: CASSRKYQETQYF
j_call: TRBJ1-1; v_call: TRBV29-1; clone_size: few; cdr3_aa: CSVERGTATEAFF
j_call: TRBJ2-3; v_call: TRBV6-5; clone_size: once; cdr3_aa: CASFGTSGATDTQYF